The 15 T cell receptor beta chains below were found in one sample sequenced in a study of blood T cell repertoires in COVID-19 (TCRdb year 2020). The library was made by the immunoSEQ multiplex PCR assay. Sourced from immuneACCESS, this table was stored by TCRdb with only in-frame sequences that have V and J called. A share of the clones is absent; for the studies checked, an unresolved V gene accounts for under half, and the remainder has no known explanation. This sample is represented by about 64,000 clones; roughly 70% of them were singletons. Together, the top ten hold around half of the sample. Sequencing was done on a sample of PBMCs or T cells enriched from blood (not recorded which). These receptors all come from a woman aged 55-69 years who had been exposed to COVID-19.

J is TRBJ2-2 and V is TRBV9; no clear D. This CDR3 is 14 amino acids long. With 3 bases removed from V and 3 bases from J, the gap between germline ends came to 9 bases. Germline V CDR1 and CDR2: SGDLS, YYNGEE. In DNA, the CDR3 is TGTGCCAGCAGCGAGAGGTTGGACACCGGGGAGCTGTTTTTT. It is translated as CASSERLDTGELFF.

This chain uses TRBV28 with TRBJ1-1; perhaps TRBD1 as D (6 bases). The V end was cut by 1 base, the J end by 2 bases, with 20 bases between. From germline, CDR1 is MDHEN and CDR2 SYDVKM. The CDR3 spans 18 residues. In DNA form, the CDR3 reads TGTGCCAGCAGTTTATACGACTATCGTCCAGGGGTTAACACTGAAGCTTTCTTT. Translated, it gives CASSLYDYRPGVNTEAFF.

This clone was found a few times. CDR3 coding DNA: TGTGCCAGCAGTACGACAGGGGGCGTGGACTATGGCTACACCTTC. Translated: CASSTTGGVDYGYTF. The chain recombines TRBV6-6 with TRBJ1-2; 10 positions match TRBD1. The CDR3 covers 15 residues. The germline gives CDR1 MNHNY, CDR2 SVGAGI (reference sequence). J gave up 3 bases and V 5 bases, and 6 bases lay outside the gene matches.

The chain's CDR3 is CATPGTGVFADTQYF. CDR3 DNA: TGTGCCACCCCCGGGACAGGGGTGTTTGCAGATACGCAGTATTTT. This chain uses TRBV7-9 with TRBJ2-3; 10 nucleotides match TRBD1. This CDR3 is built from 15 residues. V was clipped by 10 bases and J by 4 bases; unmatched bases: 11. Germline values: CDR1 SEHNR, CDR2 FQNEAQ (reference sequence).

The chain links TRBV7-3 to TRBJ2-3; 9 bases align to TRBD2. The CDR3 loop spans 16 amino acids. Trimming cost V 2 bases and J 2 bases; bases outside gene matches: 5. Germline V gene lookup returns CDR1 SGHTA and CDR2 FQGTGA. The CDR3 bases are TGTGCCAGCAGCTTAGGTAGCGGGGGAACCACAGATACGCAGTATTTT. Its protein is CASSLGSGGTTDTQYF. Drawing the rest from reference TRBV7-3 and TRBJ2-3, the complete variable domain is GAGVSQTPSNKVTEKGKYVELRCDPISGHTALYWYRQSLGQGPEFLIYFQGTGAADDSGLPNDRFFAVRPEGSVSTLKIQRTERGDSAVYLCASSLGSGGTTDTQYFGPGTRLTVL.

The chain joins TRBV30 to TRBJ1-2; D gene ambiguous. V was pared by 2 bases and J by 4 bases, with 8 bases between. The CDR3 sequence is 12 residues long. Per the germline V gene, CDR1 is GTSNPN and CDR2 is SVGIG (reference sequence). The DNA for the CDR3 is TGTGCCTGGAGTCGACGGGGCTATGGCTACACCTTC. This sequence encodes CAWSRRGYGYTF. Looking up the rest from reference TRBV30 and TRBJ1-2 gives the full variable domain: SQTIHQWPATLVQPVGSPLSLECTVEGTSNPNLYWYRQAAGRGLQLLFYSVGIGQISSEVPQNLSASRPQDRQFILSSKKLLLSDSGFYLCAWSRRGYGYTFGSGTRLTVV.

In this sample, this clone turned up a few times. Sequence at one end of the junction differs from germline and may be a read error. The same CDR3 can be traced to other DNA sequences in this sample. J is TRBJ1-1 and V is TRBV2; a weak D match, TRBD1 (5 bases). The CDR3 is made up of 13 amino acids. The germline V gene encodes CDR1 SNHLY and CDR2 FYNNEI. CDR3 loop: CASSEDRYTEAFF. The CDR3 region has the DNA TGTGCCAGCAGCGAAGACAGATACACTGAAGCTTTCTTT.

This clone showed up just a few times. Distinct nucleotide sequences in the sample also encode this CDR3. CDR3 DNA sequence: TGTGCCAGCAGACCAAGGGACAGACTGAACACTGAAGCTTTCTTT. Amino acid sequence: CASRPRDRLNTEAFF. The chain links TRBV28 to TRBJ1-1; 7 nucleotides agree with TRBD1. The CDR3 loop spans 15 amino acids. In germline, CDR1 is MDHEN, CDR2 SYDVKM. Trimming took 6 bases from V and 0 from J; bases not matched to a gene: 7.

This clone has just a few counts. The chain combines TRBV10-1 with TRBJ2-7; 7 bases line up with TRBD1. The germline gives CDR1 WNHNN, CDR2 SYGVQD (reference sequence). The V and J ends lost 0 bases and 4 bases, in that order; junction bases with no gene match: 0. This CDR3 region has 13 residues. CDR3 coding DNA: TGCGCCAGCAGTGAGTCGGACAGGTACGAGCAGTACTTC. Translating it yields CASSESDRYEQYF.

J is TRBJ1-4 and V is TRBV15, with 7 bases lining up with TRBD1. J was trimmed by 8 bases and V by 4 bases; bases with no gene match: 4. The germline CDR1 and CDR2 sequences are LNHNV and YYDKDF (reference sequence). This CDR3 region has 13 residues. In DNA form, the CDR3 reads TGTGCCACCAGCACAGACAGGGTCGAAAAACTGTTTTTT. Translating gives CATSTDRVEKLFF.

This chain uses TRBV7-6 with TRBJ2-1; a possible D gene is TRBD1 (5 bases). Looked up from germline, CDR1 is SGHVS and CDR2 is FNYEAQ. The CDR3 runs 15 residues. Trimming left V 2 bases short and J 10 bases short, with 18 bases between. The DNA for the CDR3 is TGTGCCAGCAGCTTAAATACAGGCTCGGGTGAGGAGCAGTTCTTC. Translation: CASSLNTGSGEEQFF.

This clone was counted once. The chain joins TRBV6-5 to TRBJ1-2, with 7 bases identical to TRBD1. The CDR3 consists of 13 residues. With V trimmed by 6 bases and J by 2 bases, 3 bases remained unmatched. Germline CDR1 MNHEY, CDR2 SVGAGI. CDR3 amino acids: CASSKGQNYGYTF. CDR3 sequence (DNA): TGTGCCAGCAGCAAGGGACAGAACTATGGCTACACCTTC.

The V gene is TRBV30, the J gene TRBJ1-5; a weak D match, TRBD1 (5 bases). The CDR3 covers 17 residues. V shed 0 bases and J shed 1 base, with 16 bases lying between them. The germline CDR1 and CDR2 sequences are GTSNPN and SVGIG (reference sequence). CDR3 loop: CAWSVAGGEGSNQPQHF. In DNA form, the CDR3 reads TGTGCCTGGAGTGTAGCGGGGGGAGAAGGGAGCAATCAGCCCCAGCATTTT.

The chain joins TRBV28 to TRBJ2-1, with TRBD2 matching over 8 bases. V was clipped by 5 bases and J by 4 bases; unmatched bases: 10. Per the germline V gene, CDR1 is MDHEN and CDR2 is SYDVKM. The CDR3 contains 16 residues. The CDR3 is CASSNTGTREYNEQFF. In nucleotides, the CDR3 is TGTGCCAGCAGTAACACCGGGACTAGAGAATACAATGAGCAGTTCTTC.

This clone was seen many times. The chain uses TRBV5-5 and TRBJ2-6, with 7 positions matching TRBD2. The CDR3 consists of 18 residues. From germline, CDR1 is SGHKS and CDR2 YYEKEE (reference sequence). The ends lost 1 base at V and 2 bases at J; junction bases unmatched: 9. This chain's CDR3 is CASSLIYGDYTGANVLTF. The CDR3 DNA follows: TGTGCCAGCAGCTTGATCTACGGGGACTACACTGGGGCCAACGTCCTGACTTTC.